The clone carrying this TCR beta chain was counted between two and nine times. Using its own MiXCR run on the 5' RACE reads, TCRdb lists one record per CDR3 protein. The sample yields about 200,000 distinct CDR3 sequences, 10% seen once. The V end was cut by 3 bases, the J end by 1 base, with 7 bases between. Germline CDR1 and CDR2: SGHAT and FQNNGV. The CDR3 runs to 13 residues. The record originates from a study of identical twins. This chain uses TRBV11-2 with TRBJ2-7, with a tentative D call TRBD2 (5 bases). This clonotype was obtained from a man in his fifties in good health. Sequenced material: memory T cells sorted from blood. The CDR3 spells CASSFPGSYEQYF. CDR3 in DNA: TGTGCCAGCAGCTTCCCGGGATCCTACGAGCAGTACTTC.